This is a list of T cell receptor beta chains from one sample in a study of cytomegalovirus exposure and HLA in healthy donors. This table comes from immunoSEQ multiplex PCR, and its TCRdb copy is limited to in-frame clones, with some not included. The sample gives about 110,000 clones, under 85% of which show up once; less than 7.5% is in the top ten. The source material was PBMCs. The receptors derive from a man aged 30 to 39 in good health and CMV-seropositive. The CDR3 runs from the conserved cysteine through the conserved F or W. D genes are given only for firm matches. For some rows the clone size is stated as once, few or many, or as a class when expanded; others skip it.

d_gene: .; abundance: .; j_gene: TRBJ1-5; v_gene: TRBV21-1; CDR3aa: CASSQSGGGNQPQHF; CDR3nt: TGTGCCAGCAGCCAGTCGGGGGGTGGAAATCAGCCCCAGCATTTT
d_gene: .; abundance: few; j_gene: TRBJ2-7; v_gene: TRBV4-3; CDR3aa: CASSQGRTVSYEQYF; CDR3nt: TGCGCCAGCAGCCAAGGGAGGACAGTCTCCTACGAGCAGTACTTC
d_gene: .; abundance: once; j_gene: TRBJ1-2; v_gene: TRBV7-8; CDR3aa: CASSLGRDGYTF; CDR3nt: TGTGCCAGCAGCTTAGGCAGGGATGGCTACACCTTC
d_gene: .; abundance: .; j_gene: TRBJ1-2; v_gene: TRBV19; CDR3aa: CASSPSPLGPGDGYTF; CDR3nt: TGTGCCAGTAGTCCCTCTCCCCTGGGACCGGGGGACGGCTACACCTTC
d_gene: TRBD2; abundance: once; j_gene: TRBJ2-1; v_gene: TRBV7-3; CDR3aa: CASSSTSGGGIEQFF; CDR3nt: TGTGCCAGCAGCTCCACTAGCGGGGGAGGCATTGAGCAGTTCTTC
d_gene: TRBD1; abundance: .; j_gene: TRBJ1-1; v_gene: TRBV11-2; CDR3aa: CASRRDRVRFHTEAFF; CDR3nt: TGTGCCAGCAGGCGGGACAGGGTTCGTTTCCACACTGAAGCTTTCTTT
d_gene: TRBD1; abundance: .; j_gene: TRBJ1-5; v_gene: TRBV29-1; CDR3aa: CSVADRGGQPQHF; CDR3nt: TGCAGCGTTGCCGACAGGGGAGGACAGCCCCAGCATTTT
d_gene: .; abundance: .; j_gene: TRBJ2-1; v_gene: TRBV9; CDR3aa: CASSVVQGQQFF; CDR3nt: TGTGCCAGCAGCGTAGTGCAGGGTCAGCAGTTCTTC
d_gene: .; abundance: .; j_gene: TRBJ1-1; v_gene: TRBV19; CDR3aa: CASSKPQGGGTEAFF; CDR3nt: TGTGCCAGTAGCAAGCCCCAGGGTGGCGGCACTGAAGCTTTCTTT
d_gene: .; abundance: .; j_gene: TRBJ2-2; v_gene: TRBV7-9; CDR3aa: CSSSLASTGNTGELFF; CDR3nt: TGTTCCAGCAGCTTAGCCTCGACAGGGAACACCGGGGAGCTGTTTTTT
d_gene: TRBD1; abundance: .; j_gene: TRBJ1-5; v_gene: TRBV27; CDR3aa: CASSFQGQGAGQPQHF; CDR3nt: TGTGCCAGCAGTTTCCAGGGACAGGGGGCCGGGCAGCCCCAGCATTTT
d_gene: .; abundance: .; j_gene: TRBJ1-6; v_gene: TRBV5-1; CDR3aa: CASSWTADKGSPLHF; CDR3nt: TGCGCCAGCAGCTGGACAGCGGACAAGGGTTCACCCCTCCACTTT
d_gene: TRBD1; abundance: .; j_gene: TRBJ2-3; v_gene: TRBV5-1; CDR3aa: CASSLGQGQGDTQYF; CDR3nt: TGCGCCAGCAGCCTGGGACAGGGTCAAGGAGATACGCAGTATTTT
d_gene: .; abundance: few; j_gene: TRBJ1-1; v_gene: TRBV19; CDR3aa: CASSQAQANFEAFF; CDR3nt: TGTGCCAGTAGTCAGGCACAGGCAAATTTTGAAGCTTTCTTT
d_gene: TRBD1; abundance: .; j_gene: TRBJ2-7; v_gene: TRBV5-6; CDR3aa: CASSRDRGSHEQYF; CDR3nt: TGTGCCAGCAGCCGCGACAGGGGATCCCACGAGCAGTACTTC
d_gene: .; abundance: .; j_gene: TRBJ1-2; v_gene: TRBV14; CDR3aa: CASSQVAEGGYTF; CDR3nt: TGTGCCAGCAGCCAAGTCGCTGAGGGAGGCTACACCTTC
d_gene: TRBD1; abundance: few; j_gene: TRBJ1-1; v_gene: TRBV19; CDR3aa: CASSPGTANTEAFF; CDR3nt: TGTGCCAGTAGCCCAGGGACAGCGAACACTGAAGCTTTCTTT
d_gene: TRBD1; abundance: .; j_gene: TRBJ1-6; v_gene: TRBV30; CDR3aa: CAWGDRGGSPLHF; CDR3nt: TGTGCCTGGGGGGACAGGGGAGGATCACCCCTCCACTTT
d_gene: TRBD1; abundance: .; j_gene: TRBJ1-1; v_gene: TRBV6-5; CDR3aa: CASSHGSRGRGEAFF; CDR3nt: TGTGCCAGCAGCCACGGGTCAAGGGGGCGAGGTGAAGCTTTCTTT
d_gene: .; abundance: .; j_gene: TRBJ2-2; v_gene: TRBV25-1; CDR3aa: CASSEATNPTNTGELFF; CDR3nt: TGTGCCAGCAGTGAAGCCACAAACCCGACGAACACCGGGGAGCTGTTTTTT
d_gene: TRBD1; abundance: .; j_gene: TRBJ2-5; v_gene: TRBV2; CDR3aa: CASRAGTAQETQYF; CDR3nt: TGTGCCAGCAGAGCCGGGACAGCCCAAGAGACCCAGTACTTC
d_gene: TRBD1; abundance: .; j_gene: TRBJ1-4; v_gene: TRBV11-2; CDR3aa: CASSLDGTGGEKLFF; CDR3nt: TGTGCCAGCAGCTTAGATGGGACAGGGGGCGAAAAACTGTTTTTT
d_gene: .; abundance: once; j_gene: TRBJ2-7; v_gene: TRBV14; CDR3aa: CAIPLTKQGNRRHEQYF; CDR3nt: TGTGCCATCCCCCTAACTAAACAGGGTAACCGTCGACACGAGCAGTACTTC
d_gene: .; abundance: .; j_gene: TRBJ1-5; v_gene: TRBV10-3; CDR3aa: CAISESRTDSNQPQHF; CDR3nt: TGTGCCATCAGTGAGTCCCGGACAGATAGCAATCAGCCCCAGCATTTT
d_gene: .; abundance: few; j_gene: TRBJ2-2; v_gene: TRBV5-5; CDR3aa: CASSLPQGRMDTGELFF; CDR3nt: TGTGCCAGCAGCCTACCACAGGGACGTATGGATACCGGGGAGCTGTTTTTT
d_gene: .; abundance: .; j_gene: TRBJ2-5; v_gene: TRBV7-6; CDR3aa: CASSTFQETQYF; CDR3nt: TGTGCCAGCAGCACTTTCCAAGAGACCCAGTACTTC
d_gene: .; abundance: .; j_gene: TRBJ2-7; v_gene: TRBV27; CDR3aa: CASKDTHSSYEQYF; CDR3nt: TGTGCCAGCAAGGACACTCATAGCTCCTACGAGCAGTACTTC
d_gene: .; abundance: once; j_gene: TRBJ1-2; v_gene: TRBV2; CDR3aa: CASPKEANYGYTF; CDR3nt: TGTGCCAGCCCAAAGGAGGCTAACTATGGCTACACCTTC
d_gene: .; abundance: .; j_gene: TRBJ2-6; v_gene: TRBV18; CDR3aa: CASSPNYDFLFGANVLTF; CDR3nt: TGTGCCAGCTCACCTAATTATGACTTCTTGTTCGGGGCCAACGTCCTGACTTTC
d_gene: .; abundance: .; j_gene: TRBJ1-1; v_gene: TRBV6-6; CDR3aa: CASSARGAEAFF; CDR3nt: TGTGCCAGCAGTGCCAGGGGTGCTGAAGCTTTCTTT
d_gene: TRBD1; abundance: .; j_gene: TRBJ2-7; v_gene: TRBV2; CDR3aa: CASSQTGGNYEQYF; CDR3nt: TGTGCCAGCAGCCAGACAGGGGGGAACTACGAGCAGTACTTC
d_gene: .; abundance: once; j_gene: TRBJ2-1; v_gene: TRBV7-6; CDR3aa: CASSLGGGGASYNEQFF; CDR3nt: TGTGCCAGCAGCTTAGGTGGAGGGGGGGCGTCCTACAATGAGCAGTTCTTC
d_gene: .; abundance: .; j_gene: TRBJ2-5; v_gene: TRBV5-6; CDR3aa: CASSLERGETQYF; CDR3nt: TGTGCCAGCAGCTTGGAGAGGGGGGAGACCCAGTACTTC
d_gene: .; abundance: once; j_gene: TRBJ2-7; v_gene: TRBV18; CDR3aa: CASSPWSSYEQYF; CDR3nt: TGTGCCAGCTCACCATGGAGTTCATACGAGCAGTACTTC
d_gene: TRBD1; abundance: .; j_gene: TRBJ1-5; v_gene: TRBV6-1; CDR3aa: CASSENTGELSNQPQHF; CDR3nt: TGTGCCAGCAGTGAAAATACAGGGGAGTTAAGCAATCAGCCCCAGCATTTT
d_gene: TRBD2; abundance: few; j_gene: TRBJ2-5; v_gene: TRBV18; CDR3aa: CASSRTSGEETQYF; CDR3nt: TGTGCCAGCTCACGGACTAGCGGGGAAGAGACCCAGTACTTC
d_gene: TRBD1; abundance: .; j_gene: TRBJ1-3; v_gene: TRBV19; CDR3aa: CASSDHTGGSGNTIYF; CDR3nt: TGTGCCAGTAGTGATCATACAGGGGGCTCTGGAAACACCATATATTTT
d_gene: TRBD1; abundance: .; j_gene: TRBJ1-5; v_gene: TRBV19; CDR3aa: CASSLGTADQPQHF; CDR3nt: TGTGCCAGTAGCCTAGGGACAGCGGATCAGCCCCAGCATTTT